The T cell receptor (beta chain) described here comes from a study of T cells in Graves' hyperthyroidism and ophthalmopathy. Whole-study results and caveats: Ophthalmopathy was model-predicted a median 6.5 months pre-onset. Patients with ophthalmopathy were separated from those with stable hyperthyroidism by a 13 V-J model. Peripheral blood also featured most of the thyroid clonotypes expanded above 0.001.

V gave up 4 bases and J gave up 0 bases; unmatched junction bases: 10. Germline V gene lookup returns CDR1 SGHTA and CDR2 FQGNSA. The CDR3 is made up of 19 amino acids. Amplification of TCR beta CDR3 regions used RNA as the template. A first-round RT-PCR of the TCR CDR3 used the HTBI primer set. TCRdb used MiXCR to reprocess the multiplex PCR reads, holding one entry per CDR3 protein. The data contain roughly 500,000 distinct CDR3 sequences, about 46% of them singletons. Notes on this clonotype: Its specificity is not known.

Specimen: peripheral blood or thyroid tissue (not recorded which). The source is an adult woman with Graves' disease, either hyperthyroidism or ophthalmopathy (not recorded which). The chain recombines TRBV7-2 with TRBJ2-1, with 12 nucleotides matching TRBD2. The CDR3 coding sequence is TGTGCCAGCAGCTCCGCTGGGCTAGCGGGAGGGCCCTCCTACAATGAGCAGTTCTTC. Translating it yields CASSSAGLAGGPSYNEQFF.